Sequencing of this TCR beta chain was carried out in a study of cytomegalovirus exposure and HLA in healthy donors. Study results and caveats: Three chains linked to CMV were shown in vitro to be specific for CMV antigens. Apparent HLA restriction characterized most CMV-associated TCR beta chains in a later analysis. Later analysis showed TCR association rates varying by HLA locus, highest for DRB1 and lowest for HLA-C.

Both 60 Vbeta primers and 13 Jbeta primers went into the PCR. The protocol was immunoSEQ multiplex PCR, while the TCRdb copy is restricted to in-frame clones and leaves out a portion. Here the sample spans around 59,000 clones, 80% being singletons. The CDR3 spans 18 residues. Trimming removed 1 base at V and 1 base at J, with 17 bases between. Per germline, CDR1 MGHRA and CDR2 YSYEKL. Comments on this clone: Its specificity is not known.

Sequenced material: PBMCs. This clonotype originated in a woman aged 40 to 55 in good health and CMV-seronegative. The gene calls are TRBV4-1 and TRBJ1-5, with D maybe TRBD1 (6 bases). The CDR3 reads CASSQVGQGMGSNQPQHF. In DNA form, the CDR3 reads TGCGCCAGCAGCCAAGTAGGCCAGGGGATGGGGAGCAATCAGCCCCAGCATTTT.